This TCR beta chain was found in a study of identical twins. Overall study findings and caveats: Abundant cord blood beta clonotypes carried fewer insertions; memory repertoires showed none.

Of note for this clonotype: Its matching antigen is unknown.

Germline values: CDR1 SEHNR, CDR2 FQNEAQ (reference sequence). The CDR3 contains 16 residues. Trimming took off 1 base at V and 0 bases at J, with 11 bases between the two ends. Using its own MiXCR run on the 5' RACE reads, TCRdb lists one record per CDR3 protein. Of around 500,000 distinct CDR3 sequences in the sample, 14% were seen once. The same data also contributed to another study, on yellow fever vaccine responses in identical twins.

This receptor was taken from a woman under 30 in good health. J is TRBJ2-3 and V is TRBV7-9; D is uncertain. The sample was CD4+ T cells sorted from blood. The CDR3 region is CASSLDQTPSTDTQYF. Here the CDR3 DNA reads TGTGCCAGCAGCTTAGACCAGACCCCTAGCACAGATACGCAGTATTTT.